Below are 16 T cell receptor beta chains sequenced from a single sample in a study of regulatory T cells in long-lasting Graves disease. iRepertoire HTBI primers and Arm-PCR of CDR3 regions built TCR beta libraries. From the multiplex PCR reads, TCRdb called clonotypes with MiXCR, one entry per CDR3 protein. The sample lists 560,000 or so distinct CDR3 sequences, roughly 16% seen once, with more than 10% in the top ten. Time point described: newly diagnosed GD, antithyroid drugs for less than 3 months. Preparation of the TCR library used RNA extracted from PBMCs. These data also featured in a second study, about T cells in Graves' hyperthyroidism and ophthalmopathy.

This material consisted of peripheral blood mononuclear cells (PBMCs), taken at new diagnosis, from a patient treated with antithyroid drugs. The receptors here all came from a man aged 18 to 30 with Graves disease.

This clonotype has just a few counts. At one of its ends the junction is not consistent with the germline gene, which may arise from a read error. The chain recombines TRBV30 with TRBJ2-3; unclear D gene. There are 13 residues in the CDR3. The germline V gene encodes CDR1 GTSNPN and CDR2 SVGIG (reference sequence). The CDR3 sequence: CAWGVSPGDTQYF. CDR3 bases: TGTGCCTGGGGTGTCTCTCCCGGGGATACGCAGTATTTT.

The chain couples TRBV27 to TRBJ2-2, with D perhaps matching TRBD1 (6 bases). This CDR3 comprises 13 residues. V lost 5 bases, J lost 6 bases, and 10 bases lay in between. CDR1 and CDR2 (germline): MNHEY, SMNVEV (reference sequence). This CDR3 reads CASSASGAGELFF. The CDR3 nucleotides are TGTGCCAGCAGTGCCTCAGGGGCCGGGGAGCTGTTTTTT.

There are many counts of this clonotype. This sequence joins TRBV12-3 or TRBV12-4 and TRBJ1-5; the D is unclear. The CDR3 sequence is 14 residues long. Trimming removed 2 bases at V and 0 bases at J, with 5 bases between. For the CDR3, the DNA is TGTGCCAGCAGTTTATGGGCTAGCAATCAGCCCCAGCATTTT. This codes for CASSLWASNQPQHF.

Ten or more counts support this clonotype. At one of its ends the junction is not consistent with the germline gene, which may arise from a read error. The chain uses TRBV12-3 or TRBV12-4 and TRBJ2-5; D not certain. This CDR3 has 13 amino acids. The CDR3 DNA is TGTGCCAGCAGTTCCCCCAACCAGGAGACCCAGTACTTC. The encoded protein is CASSSPNQETQYF.

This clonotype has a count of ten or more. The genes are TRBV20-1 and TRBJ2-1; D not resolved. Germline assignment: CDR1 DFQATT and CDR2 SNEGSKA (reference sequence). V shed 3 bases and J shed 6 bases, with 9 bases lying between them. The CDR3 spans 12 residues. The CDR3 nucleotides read TGCAGTGCTAGGAGCCTGAGCAATGAGCAGTTCTTC. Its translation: CSARSLSNEQFF.

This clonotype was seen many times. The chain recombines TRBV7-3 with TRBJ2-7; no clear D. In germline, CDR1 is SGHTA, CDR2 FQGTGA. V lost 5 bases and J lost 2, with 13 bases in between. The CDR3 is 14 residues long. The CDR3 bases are TGTGCCAGCAGCCAGATCAGGCGAACCTACGAGCAGTACTTC. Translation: CASSQIRRTYEQYF.

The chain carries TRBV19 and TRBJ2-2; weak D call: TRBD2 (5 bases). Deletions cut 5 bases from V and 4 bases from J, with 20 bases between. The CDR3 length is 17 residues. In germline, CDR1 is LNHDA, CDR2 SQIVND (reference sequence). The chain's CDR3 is CASSYTLGSVITGELFF. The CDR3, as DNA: TGTGCCAGTAGTTACACTTTGGGTAGCGTGATCACCGGGGAGCTGTTTTTT.

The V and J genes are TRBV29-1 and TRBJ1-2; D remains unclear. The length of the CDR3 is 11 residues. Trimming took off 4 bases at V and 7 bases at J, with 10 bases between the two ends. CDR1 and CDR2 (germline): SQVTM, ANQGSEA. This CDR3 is CSVGRASGYTF. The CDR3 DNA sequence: TGCAGCGTTGGGAGGGCTAGTGGCTACACCTTC.

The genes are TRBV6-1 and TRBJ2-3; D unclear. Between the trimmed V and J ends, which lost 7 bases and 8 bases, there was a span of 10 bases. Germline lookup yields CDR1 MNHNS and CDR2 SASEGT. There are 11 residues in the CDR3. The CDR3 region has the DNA TGTGCCAGCACCCACGTCGGTACGCAGTATTTT. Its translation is CASTHVGTQYF.

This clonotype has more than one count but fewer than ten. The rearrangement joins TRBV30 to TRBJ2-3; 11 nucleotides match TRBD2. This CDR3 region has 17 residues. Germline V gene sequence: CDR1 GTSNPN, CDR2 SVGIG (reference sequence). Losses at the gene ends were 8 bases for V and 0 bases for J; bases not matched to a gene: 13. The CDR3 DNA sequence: TGTGCCGCTTCCTCTCCTAGCGGGAGGAGTAGCACAGATACGCAGTATTTT. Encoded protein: CAASSPSGRSSTDTQYF.

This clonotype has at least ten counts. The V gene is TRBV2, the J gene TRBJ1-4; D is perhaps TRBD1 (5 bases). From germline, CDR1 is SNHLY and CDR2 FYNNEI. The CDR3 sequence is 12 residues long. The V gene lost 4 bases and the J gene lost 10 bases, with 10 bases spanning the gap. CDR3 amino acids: CASSGDLPKLFF. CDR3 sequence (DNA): TGTGCCAGCAGTGGGGACTTACCAAAACTGTTTTTT.

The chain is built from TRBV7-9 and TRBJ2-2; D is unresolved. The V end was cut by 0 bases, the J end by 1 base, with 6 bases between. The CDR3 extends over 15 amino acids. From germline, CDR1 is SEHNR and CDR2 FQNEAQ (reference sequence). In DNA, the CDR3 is TGTGCCAGCAGCTTAGCTCCTAGGAACACCGGGGAGCTGTTTTTT. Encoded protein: CASSLAPRNTGELFF.

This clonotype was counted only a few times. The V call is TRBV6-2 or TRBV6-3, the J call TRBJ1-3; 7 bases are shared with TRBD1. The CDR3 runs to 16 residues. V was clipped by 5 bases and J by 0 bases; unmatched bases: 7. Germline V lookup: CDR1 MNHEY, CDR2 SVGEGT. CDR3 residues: CASSGMGQSSGNTIYF. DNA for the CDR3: TGTGCCAGCAGTGGCATGGGACAGAGCTCTGGAAACACCATATATTTT.

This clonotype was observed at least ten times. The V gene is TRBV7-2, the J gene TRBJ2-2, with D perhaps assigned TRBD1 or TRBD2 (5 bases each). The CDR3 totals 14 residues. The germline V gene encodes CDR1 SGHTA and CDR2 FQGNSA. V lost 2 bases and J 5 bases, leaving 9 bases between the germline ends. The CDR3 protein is CASSLSWGTGELFF. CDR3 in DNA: TGTGCCAGCAGCTTATCTTGGGGGACCGGGGAGCTGTTTTTT.

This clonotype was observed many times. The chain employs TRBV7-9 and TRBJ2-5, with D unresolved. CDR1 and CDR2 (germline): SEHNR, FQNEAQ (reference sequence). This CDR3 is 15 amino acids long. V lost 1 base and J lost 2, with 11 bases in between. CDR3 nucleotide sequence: TGTGCCAGCAGCTTAGGGCAGGCGACGCAAGAGACCCAGTACTTC. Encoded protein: CASSLGQATQETQYF. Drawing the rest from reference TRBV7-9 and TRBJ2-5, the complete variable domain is DTGVSQNPRHKITKRGQNVTFRCDPISEHNRLYWYRQTLGQGPEFLTYFQNEAQLEKSRLLSDRFSAERPKGSFSTLEIQRTEQGDSAMYLCASSLGQATQETQYFGPGTRLLVL.

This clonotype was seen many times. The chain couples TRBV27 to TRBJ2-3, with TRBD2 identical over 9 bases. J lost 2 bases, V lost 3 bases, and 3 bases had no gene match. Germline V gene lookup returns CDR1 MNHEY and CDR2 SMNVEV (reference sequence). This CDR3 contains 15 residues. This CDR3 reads CASSFLAGATDTQYF. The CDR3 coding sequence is TGTGCCAGCAGTTTCTTAGCGGGGGCCACAGATACGCAGTATTTT.